A selection of T cell receptor beta chains follows, all from one sample in a study of cytomegalovirus exposure and HLA in healthy donors. Method: immunoSEQ multiplex PCR; TCRdb's copy keeps in-frame clones and lacks some. The sample has more than 250,000 clones, approximately 90% seen once. The sequenced sample was PBMCs. These receptors were obtained from a woman aged 18-29 years in good health and CMV-seronegative. Each CDR3 is given with its conserved first and last residue. D genes are given only for firm matches. The listing skips clone size in some rows; elsewhere it reads once, few, many or a size class.

>-|TRBJ1-2|TRBV6-1|-
CASSEGAGAYGYTF
TGTGCCAGCAGTGAAGGCGCAGGGGCCTATGGCTACACCTTC
>-|TRBJ1-2|TRBV2|-
CASTGSTNYGYTF
TGTGCCAGCACGGGGAGTACTAACTATGGCTACACCTTC
>-|TRBJ1-5|TRBV9|-
CASSVAPTGGLEPQHF
TGTGCCAGCAGCGTCGCCCCGACAGGTGGGTTGGAGCCCCAGCATTTT
>-|TRBJ1-1|TRBV7-2|-
CASSFLWLVQATNTEAFF
TGTGCCAGCAGCTTTTTGTGGTTGGTCCAGGCGACGAACACTGAAGCTTTCTTT
>-|TRBJ1-5|TRBV5-1|-
CASSLEPGQPQHF
TGCGCCAGCAGCTTGGAACCAGGGCAGCCCCAGCATTTT
>TRBD2|TRBJ2-2|TRBV25-1|few
CASRGTSGGRGTGELFF
TGTGCCAGCCGAGGGACTAGCGGGGGCCGGGGCACCGGGGAGCTGTTTTTT
>-|TRBJ2-3|TRBV4-1|-
CASSQVRGRGDTRYF
TGCGCCAGCAGCCAAGTGAGGGGGCGGGGGGATACGCGGTATTTT
>TRBD1|TRBJ1-1|TRBV18|few
CASSPTGGNTEAFF
TGTGCCAGCTCACCAACAGGGGGCAACACTGAAGCTTTCTTT
>-|TRBJ1-5|TRBV27|-
CASSLGGASNQPQHF
TGTGCCAGCAGTTTAGGGGGGGCTAGCAATCAGCCCCAGCATTTT
>-|TRBJ1-1|TRBV6-6|-
CASSSAGVGTEAFF
TGTGCCAGCAGTTCAGCCGGGGTGGGAACTGAAGCTTTCTTT
>TRBD1|TRBJ1-3|TRBV6-5|once
CASSKTGYYTIYF
TGTGCCAGCAGTAAGACAGGGTATTACACCATATACTTT
>-|TRBJ2-2|TRBV5-4|-
CASSYSGGDTGELFF
TGTGCCAGCAGCTACTCCGGAGGGGACACCGGGGAGCTGTTTTTT
>-|TRBJ1-2|TRBV19|-
CASSMRAASNYGYTF
TGTGCCAGTAGTATGAGGGCAGCCTCGAACTATGGCTACACCTTC
>-|TRBJ1-1|TRBV6-6|-
CASSYYGDTEAFF
TGTGCCAGCAGTTACTACGGGGATACTGAAGCTTTCTTT
>TRBD1|TRBJ1-3|TRBV5-6|-
CTSSFGQGSVGNTIYF
TGTACCAGCAGCTTCGGACAGGGGAGCGTAGGAAACACCATATATTTT
>-|TRBJ1-5|TRBV4-1|once
CASSQEDRTIGNQPQHF
TGCGCCAGCAGCCAAGAGGACAGAACTATCGGCAATCAGCCCCAGCATTTT
>TRBD1|TRBJ2-1|TRBV2|-
CASQGELGSNEQFF
TGTGCCAGCCAGGGGGAACTGGGGTCCAATGAGCAGTTCTTC
>TRBD2|TRBJ2-1|TRBV7-6|-
CASSLLAGGPNEQFF
TGTGCCAGCAGCTTGCTAGCGGGGGGGCCAAATGAGCAGTTCTTC
>-|TRBJ2-7|TRBV7-3|-
CASSPTGLYEQYF
TGTGCCAGCAGCCCGACAGGATTATACGAGCAGTACTTC
>TRBD1|TRBJ1-5|TRBV30|once
CAWRSTGTGYQPQHF
TGTGCCTGGAGATCCACCGGGACAGGGTATCAGCCCCAGCATTTT
>-|TRBJ2-7|TRBV9|-
CASSVYDSSYEQYF
TGTGCCAGCAGCGTATATGATAGCTCCTACGAGCAGTACTTC
>-|TRBJ2-7|TRBV25-1|-
CASSERGSGLGASYEQYF
TGTGCCAGCAGTGAAAGGGGCTCAGGTTTAGGTGCCTCCTACGAGCAGTACTTC
>-|TRBJ2-5|TRBV5-1|-
CASSFPKRELQETQYF
TGCGCCAGCAGCTTTCCCAAACGGGAATTGCAAGAGACCCAGTACTTC
>TRBD2|TRBJ2-5|TRBV5-4|once
CASSLGASGGQETQYF
TGTGCCAGCAGCTTGGGCGCTAGCGGGGGCCAAGAGACCCAGTACTTC
>-|TRBJ2-7|TRBV15|-
CATSSKIQGSEQYF
TGTGCCACCAGCAGCAAGATACAGGGAAGTGAGCAGTACTTC